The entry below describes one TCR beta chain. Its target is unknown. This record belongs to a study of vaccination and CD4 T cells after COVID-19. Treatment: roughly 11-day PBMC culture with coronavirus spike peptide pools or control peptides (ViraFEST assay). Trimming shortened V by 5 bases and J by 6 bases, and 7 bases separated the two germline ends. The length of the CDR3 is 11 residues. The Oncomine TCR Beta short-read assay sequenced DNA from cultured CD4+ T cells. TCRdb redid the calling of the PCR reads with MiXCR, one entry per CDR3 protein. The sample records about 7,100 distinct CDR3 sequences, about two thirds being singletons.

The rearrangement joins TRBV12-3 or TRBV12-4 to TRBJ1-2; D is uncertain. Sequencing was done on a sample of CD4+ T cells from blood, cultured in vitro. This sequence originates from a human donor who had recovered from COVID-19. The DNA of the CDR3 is TGTGCCAGCAGTCGAAGGGATGGCTACACCTTC. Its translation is CASSRRDGYTF.